Shown below are 25 T cell receptor beta chains from a single sample sequenced in a study of cytomegalovirus exposure and HLA in healthy donors. The primer mix had 60 Vbeta and 13 Jbeta primers. Repertoires were generated with immunoSEQ multiplex PCR, while TCRdb's copy carries only in-frame clones and drops some. This table holds around 140,000 clones, more than 70% found once. The sequencing sample was made of PBMCs. All receptors come from a man aged 50 or older in good health and CMV-seropositive.

V and J are TRBV6-5 and TRBJ1-3, with TRBD1 identical over 7 bases. The germline V gene encodes CDR1 MNHEY and CDR2 SVGAGI. V was pared by 6 bases and J by 4 bases, with 9 bases of the junction left unmatched. This CDR3 is 15 amino acids long. The CDR3 is CASSMHRGPGNTIYF. In DNA, the CDR3 is TGTGCCAGCAGCATGCACAGGGGACCAGGAAACACCATATATTTT.

The rearrangement joins TRBV6-5 to TRBJ2-1; 9 bases agree with TRBD2. J was trimmed by 4 bases and V by 7 bases; bases with no gene match: 8. This CDR3 is built from 15 residues. CDR1 and CDR2 from the germline V gene are MNHEY and SVGAGI. The CDR3 region is CASKKTSGPYNEQFF. In nucleotides, the CDR3 is TGTGCCAGCAAGAAGACTAGCGGACCGTACAATGAGCAGTTCTTC.

This clone has a handful of counts. The V call is TRBV4-1, the J call TRBJ1-6; 8 nucleotides agree with TRBD1. V gave up 8 bases and J gave up 5 bases; unmatched junction bases: 2. The CDR3 totals 13 residues. CDR1 and CDR2 from the germline V gene are MGHRA and YSYEKL. The CDR3 is CASGQGDNSPLHF. Written as DNA, the CDR3 is TGCGCCAGCGGACAGGGAGATAATTCACCCCTCCACTTT.

This clone was counted between two and nine times. V gene TRBV6-1 combines with J gene TRBJ2-1, with D possibly being TRBD1 (5 bases). V was cut by 8 bases and J by 5 bases, with 10 bases left in between. Germline CDR1 and CDR2: MNHNS and SASEGT. This CDR3 spans 12 amino acids. CDR3 nucleotide sequence: TGTGCCAGCGTAACAGGAAACAATGAGCAGTTCTTC. Protein: CASVTGNNEQFF.

V is TRBV7-8 and J is TRBJ1-5, with D perhaps TRBD1 (5 bases). This CDR3 has 15 amino acids. Germline CDR1 reads SGHVS; CDR2 reads FQNEAQ. Trimming pared 5 bases from V and 0 bases from J, leaving 11 bases between. This CDR3 reads CASSQVTVSNQPQHF. The CDR3 DNA sequence: TGTGCCAGCAGCCAGGTGACAGTTAGCAATCAGCCCCAGCATTTT.

The V and J genes are TRBV4-3 and TRBJ2-7; TRBD1 agrees at 7 bases. CDR3 length equals 14 residues. V lost 4 bases to trimming and J lost 7 bases; unmatched junction nucleotides: 10. Germline assignment: CDR1 LGHNA and CDR2 YSLEER. The CDR3 DNA reads as TGCGCCAGCAGCCTAGAGGGGGCTTCGGGAGAGCAGTACTTC. It specifies CASSLEGASGEQYF.

This clone is a singleton in its sample. The chain couples TRBV6-6 to TRBJ2-7; 9 bases line up with TRBD1. The CDR3 contains 13 residues. Germline assignment: CDR1 MNHNY and CDR2 SVGAGI (reference sequence). After removal of 8 bases from V and 10 bases from J, the junction contained 12 bases not matched to a gene. CDR3 in DNA: TGTGCCAGCGTGGACGGGACAGGGAGTGTACAGTACTTC. It encodes CASVDGTGSVQYF.

In its sample, this clone was seen a few times. The chain has TRBV11-3 and TRBJ2-1, with D possibly matching TRBD1 (5 bases). Between the trimmed V and J ends, which lost 6 bases and 4 bases, there was a span of 28 bases. The CDR3 covers 19 residues. The germline V gene encodes CDR1 SGHNT and CDR2 YENEEA. CDR3 nucleotides: TGTGCCAGCAGTTCTTCCCGCTGGGGCCGAAGGCCCGAATACAATGAGCAGTTCTTC. Its translation: CASSSSRWGRRPEYNEQFF.

J is TRBJ2-5 and V is TRBV5-1; TRBD1 is a possible D gene (5 bases). Germline V gene sequence: CDR1 SGHRS, CDR2 YFSETQ. CDR3 length equals 13 residues. V was pared by 4 bases and J by 3 bases, with 10 bases between. This chain's CDR3 is CASSPLTEETQYF. The CDR3 bases are TGCGCCAGCAGCCCACTGACAGAAGAGACCCAGTACTTC. The variable domain in full, with the rest retrieved from reference TRBV5-1 and TRBJ2-5, is KAGVTQTPRYLIKTRGQQVTLSCSPISGHRSVSWYQQTPGQGLQFLFEYFSETQRNKGNFPGRFSGRQFSNSRSEMNVSTLELGDSALYLCASSPLTEETQYFGPGTRLLVL.

This clone has more than one count but fewer than ten. DNA of the CDR3: TGTGCCAGCACCCACCGGGAAACTACAGATACGCAGTATTTT. It encodes CASTHRETTDTQYF. The chain is built from TRBV2 and TRBJ2-3; D might be TRBD2 (5 bases). Trimming took off 7 bases at V and 3 bases at J, with 14 bases between the two ends. The CDR3 length is 14 residues. CDR1 is SNHLY and CDR2 is FYNNEI in the germline V gene.

This clone was seen a single time. The chain employs TRBV27 and TRBJ1-5; TRBD1 might be the D (6 bases). V lost 0 bases and J lost 1, with 7 bases in between. Per the germline V gene, CDR1 is MNHEY and CDR2 is SMNVEV (reference sequence). This CDR3 is built from 15 residues. The CDR3 DNA follows: TGTGCCAGCAGTTTATCAGGACAGAGCAATCAGCCCCAGCATTTT. Amino acids: CASSLSGQSNQPQHF.

This clone was counted only a few times. The CDR3 DNA reads TGTGCCAGCAGTCCCATAGCGGGGGCCCAAGAGACCCAGTACTTC. Residues: CASSPIAGAQETQYF. The V call is TRBV2, the J call TRBJ2-5; 9 bases are a match to TRBD2. The CDR3 runs to 15 residues. The germline gives CDR1 SNHLY, CDR2 FYNNEI. V lost 5 bases to trimming and J lost 1 base; unmatched junction nucleotides: 5.

V and J are TRBV7-2 and TRBJ2-2, with a possible D match to TRBD2 (5 bases). Germline V gene data show CDR1 as SGHTA and CDR2 as FQGNSA. V was cut by 2 bases and J by 6 bases, with 10 bases left in between. CDR3 size: 14 residues. In DNA form, the CDR3 reads TGTGCCAGCAGCTTAATTCGGGGTGCCGGGGAGCTGTTTTTT. Its translation: CASSLIRGAGELFF. Full variable domain (missing parts from reference TRBV7-2 and TRBJ2-2): GAGVSQSPSNKVTEKGKDVELRCDPISGHTALYWYRQSLGQGLEFLIYFQGNSAPDKSGLPSDRFSAERTGGSVSTLTIQRTQQEDSAVYLCASSLIRGAGELFFGEGSRLTVL.

The rearrangement joins TRBV5-1 to TRBJ1-1; weak D call: TRBD1 (6 bases). Germline values: CDR1 SGHRS, CDR2 YFSETQ. Trimming cost V 4 bases and J 4 bases, with 14 bases left between them. The CDR3 has 14 amino acids. CDR3 DNA: TGCGCCAGCAGCCCTAACAGGGAGGGCACTGAAGCTTTCTTT. Protein: CASSPNREGTEAFF.

V gene TRBV6-5 combines with J gene TRBJ2-6, with TRBD2 as a possible D gene (5 bases). The V gene lost 5 bases and the J gene lost 1 base, with 9 bases spanning the gap. Per germline, CDR1 MNHEY and CDR2 SVGAGI. This CDR3 is 15 amino acids long. As DNA, the CDR3 is TGTGCCAGCAGTATATCGGGGTCTGGGGCCAACGTCCTGACTTTC. It codes for CASSISGSGANVLTF.

This clone occurred a few times. The CDR3 nucleotides read TGCAGCGTTGCCGTAGCGGGAGTAATGTATACGCAGTATTTT. Amino acids: CSVAVAGVMYTQYF. This sequence joins TRBV29-1 and TRBJ2-3; 9 nucleotides line up with TRBD2. The germline gives CDR1 SQVTM, CDR2 ANQGSEA. The V gene end was trimmed by 4 bases and the J gene end by 7 bases; junction bases not matched to a gene: 9. The CDR3 consists of 14 residues.

Here the CDR3 DNA reads TGTGCCAGCAGTGAATTTGGCGGTTCTAATTCACCCCTCCACTTT. Translating gives CASSEFGGSNSPLHF. The V and J genes are TRBV6-1 and TRBJ1-6; D is uncertain. The CDR3 covers 15 residues. Germline V lookup: CDR1 MNHNS, CDR2 SASEGT. Trimming took off 2 bases at V and 6 bases at J, with 11 bases between the two ends.

This clone was detected once. The genes are TRBV4-2 and TRBJ2-3; 9 positions match TRBD2. The germline V gene has CDR1 LGHNA and CDR2 YNFKEQ. V lost 3 bases and J lost 3; bases outside the gene matches: 7. The CDR3 covers 16 residues. The DNA of the CDR3 is TGTGCCAGCAGCCACGGTGAGCGGGAGGCAACAGATACGCAGTATTTT. Translated, it gives CASSHGEREATDTQYF.

The V gene is TRBV29-1, the J gene TRBJ2-2, with D tentatively TRBD2 (5 bases). Trimming removed 7 bases at V and 5 bases at J, with 11 bases between. The CDR3 has 12 residues. Looked up from germline, CDR1 is SQVTM and CDR2 is ANQGSEA. The CDR3 region has the DNA TGCAGCGCTGGAACGGGGACCGGGGAGCTGTTTTTT. Translated: CSAGTGTGELFF.

This sequence joins TRBV6-1 and TRBJ1-5; D possibly corresponds to TRBD1 (6 bases). The CDR3 contains 16 residues. The germline CDR1 and CDR2 sequences are MNHNS and SASEGT. Trimming took off 4 bases at V and 0 bases at J, with 13 bases between the two ends. As DNA, the CDR3 is TGTGCCAGCAGTGCGCAGGGGAGCCGTAGCAATCAGCCCCAGCATTTT. Protein: CASSAQGSRSNQPQHF.

The chain joins TRBV7-9 to TRBJ1-2; perhaps TRBD1 as D (5 bases). The CDR3 is 11 amino acids. Trimming took 5 bases from V and 8 from J, leaving 9 bases between them. The germline CDR1 and CDR2 sequences are SEHNR and FQNEAQ (reference sequence). The CDR3 is CASSRQRGYTF. CDR3 sequence (DNA): TGTGCCAGCAGCCGACAGCGAGGCTACACCTTC.

CDR3 region: CASSRSGGNTDTQYF. CDR3 bases: TGCGCCAGCAGCAGGAGCGGGGGGAACACAGATACGCAGTATTTT. J is TRBJ2-3 and V is TRBV5-1; 9 bases map to TRBD2. CDR1 and CDR2 from the germline V gene are SGHRS and YFSETQ. The trim removed 4 bases at V and 2 bases at J, leaving 5 bases unmatched. The CDR3 consists of 15 residues.

This clone came up once. V is TRBV5-1 and J is TRBJ1-1, with D possibly matching TRBD1 (5 bases). The V gene lost 6 bases and the J gene lost 4 bases, with 16 bases spanning the gap. This CDR3 contains 14 residues. Germline lookup yields CDR1 SGHRS and CDR2 YFSETQ. The CDR3 here is CASTFSGGGTEAFF. For the CDR3, the DNA is TGCGCCAGCACTTTCTCGGGGGGGGGCACTGAAGCTTTCTTT.

The gene calls are TRBV10-3 and TRBJ1-2; TRBD1 might be the D (5 bases). Trimming cost V 6 bases and J 3 bases, with 8 bases left between them. Germline CDR1 is ENHRY and CDR2 is SYGVKD. The length of the CDR3 is 12 residues. The CDR3 region is CAIRTADYGYTF. CDR3 coding DNA: TGTGCCATCAGGACAGCAGACTATGGCTACACCTTC.

The chain couples TRBV19 to TRBJ2-4; D is unclear. V was cut by 10 bases and J by 0 bases, with 13 bases left in between. This CDR3 region has 14 residues. Germline lookup yields CDR1 LNHDA and CDR2 SQIVND (reference sequence). The CDR3 bases are TGTGCCAACCGCCTTGGGCGAGCCAAAAACATTCAGTACTTC. Residues: CANRLGRAKNIQYF.